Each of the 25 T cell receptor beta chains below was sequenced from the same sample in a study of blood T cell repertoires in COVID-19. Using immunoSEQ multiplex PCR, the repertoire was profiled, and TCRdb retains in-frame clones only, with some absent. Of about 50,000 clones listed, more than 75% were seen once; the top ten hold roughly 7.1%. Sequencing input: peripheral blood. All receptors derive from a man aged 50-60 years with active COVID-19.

The CDR3 sequence: CASSSQGRNSPLHF. CDR3 nucleotide sequence: TGTGCCAGCAGCTCCCAGGGTCGTAATTCACCCCTCCACTTT. V usage is TRBV7-9 and J usage is TRBJ1-6; maybe TRBD1 (5 bases). The V gene's germline CDR1 is SEHNR and CDR2 FQNEAQ (reference sequence). The CDR3 is 14 amino acids. With 4 bases removed from V and 6 bases from J, the gap between germline ends came to 10 bases. The complete variable domain, with remaining parts taken from reference TRBV7-9 and TRBJ1-6, reads DTGVSQNPRHKITKRGQNVTFRCDPISEHNRLYWYRQTLGQGPEFLTYFQNEAQLEKSRLLSDRFSAERPKGSFSTLEIQRTEQGDSAMYLCASSSQGRNSPLHFGNGTRLTVT.

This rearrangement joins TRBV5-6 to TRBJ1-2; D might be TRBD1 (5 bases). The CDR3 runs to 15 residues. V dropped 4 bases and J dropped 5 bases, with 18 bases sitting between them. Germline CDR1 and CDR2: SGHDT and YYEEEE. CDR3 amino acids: CASSRVVGLWYGYTF. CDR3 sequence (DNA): TGTGCCAGCAGCCGAGTCGTGGGGCTTTGGTATGGCTACACCTTC.

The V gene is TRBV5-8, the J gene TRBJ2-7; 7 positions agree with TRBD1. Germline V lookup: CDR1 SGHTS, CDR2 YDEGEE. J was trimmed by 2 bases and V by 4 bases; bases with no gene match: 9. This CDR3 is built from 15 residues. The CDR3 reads CASSVGRDRAYEQYF. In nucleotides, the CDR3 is TGTGCCAGCAGCGTTGGAAGGGACAGAGCCTACGAGCAGTACTTC.

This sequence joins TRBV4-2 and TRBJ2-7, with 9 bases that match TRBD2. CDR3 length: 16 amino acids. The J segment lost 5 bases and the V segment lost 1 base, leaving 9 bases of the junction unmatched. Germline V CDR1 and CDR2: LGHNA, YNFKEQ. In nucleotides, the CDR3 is TGTGCCAGCAGCCAAGGGTTCGCGGGAGGGCCCGACGAGCAGTACTTC. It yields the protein CASSQGFAGGPDEQYF.

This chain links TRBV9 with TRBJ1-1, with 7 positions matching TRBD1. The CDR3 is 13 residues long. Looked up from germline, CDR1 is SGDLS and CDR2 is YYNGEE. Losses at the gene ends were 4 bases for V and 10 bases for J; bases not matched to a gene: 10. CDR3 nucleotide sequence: TGTGCCAGCAGCCCGGTTCCAGGGGGGCGAGCTTTCTTT. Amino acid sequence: CASSPVPGGRAFF.

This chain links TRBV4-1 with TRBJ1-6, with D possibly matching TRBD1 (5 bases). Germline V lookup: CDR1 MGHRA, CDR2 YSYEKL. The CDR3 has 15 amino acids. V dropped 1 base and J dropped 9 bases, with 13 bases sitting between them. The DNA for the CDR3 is TGCGCCAGCAGCCAAGGGCAGGGATACGGTTCACCCCTCCACTTT. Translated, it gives CASSQGQGYGSPLHF.

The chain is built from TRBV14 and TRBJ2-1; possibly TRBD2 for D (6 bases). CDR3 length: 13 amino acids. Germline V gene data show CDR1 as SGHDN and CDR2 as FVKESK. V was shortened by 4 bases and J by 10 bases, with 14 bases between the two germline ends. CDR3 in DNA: TGTGCCAGCAGCCGTCGAGCAGGGAGGGAGCAGTTCTTC. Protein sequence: CASSRRAGREQFF.

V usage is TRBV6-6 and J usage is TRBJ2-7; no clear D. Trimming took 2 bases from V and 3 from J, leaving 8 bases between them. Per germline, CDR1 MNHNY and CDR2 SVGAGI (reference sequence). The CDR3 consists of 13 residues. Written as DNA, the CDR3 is TGTGCCAGCAGTTACGACTCACGCTACGAGCAGTACTTC. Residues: CASSYDSRYEQYF.

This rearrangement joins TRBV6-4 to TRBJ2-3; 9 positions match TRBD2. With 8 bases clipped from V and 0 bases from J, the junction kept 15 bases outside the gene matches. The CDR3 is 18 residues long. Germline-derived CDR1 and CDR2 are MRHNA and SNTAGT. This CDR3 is CASPGLARKCWSTDTQYF. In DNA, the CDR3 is TGTGCCAGCCCAGGACTAGCGCGAAAATGCTGGAGCACAGATACGCAGTATTTT.

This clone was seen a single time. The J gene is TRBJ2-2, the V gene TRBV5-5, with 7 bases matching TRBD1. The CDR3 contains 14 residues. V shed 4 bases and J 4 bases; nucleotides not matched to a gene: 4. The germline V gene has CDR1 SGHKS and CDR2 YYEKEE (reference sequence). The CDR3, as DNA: TGTGCCAGCAGCCAGGGACAGTCCACCGGGGAGCTGTTTTTT. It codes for CASSQGQSTGELFF.

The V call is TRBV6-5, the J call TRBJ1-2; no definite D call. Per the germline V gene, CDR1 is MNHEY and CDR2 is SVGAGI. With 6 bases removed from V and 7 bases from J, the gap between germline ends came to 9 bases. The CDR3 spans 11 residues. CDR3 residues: CASSGRAGYTF. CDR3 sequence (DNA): TGTGCCAGCAGCGGGCGGGCTGGCTACACCTTC.

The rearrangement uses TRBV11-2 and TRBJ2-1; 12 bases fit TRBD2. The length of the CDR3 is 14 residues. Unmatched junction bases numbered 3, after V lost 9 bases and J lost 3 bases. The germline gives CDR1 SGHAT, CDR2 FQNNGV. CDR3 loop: CASTSGGNYNEQFF. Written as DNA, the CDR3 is TGTGCCAGTACTAGCGGGGGGAACTACAATGAGCAGTTCTTC.

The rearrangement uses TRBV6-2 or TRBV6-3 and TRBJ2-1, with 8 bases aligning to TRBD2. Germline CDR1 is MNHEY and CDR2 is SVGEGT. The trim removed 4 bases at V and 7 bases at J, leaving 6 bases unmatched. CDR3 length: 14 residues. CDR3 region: CASSSGGPKNEQFF. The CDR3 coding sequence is TGTGCCAGCAGTTCGGGGGGGCCCAAGAATGAGCAGTTCTTC.

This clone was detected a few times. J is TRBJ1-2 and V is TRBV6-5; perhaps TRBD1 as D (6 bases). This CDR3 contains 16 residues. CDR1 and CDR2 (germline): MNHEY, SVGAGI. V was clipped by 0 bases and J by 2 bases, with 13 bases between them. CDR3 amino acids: CASSYSAGEQNYGYTF. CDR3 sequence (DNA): TGTGCCAGCAGTTACTCGGCAGGGGAACAAAACTATGGCTACACCTTC.

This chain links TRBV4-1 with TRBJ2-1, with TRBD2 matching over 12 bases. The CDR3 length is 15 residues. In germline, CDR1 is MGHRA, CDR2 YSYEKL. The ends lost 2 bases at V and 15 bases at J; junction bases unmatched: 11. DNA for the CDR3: TGCGCCAGCAGCCAACTAGCGGGGGGGCCTCGAAGTCCGTTCTTC. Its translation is CASSQLAGGPRSPFF.

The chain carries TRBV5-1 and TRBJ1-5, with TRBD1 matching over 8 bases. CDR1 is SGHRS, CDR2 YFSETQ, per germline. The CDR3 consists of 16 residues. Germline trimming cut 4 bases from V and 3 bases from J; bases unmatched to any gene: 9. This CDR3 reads CASSPWDRSFNQPQHF. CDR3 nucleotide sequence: TGCGCCAGCAGCCCATGGGACAGGAGCTTCAATCAGCCCCAGCATTTT.

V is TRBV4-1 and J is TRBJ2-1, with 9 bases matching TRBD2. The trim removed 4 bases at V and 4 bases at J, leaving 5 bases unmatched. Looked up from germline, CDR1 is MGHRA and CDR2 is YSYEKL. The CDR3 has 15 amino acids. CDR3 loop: CASSPQREEYNEQFF. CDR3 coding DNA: TGCGCCAGCAGCCCCCAGCGGGAGGAATACAATGAGCAGTTCTTC.

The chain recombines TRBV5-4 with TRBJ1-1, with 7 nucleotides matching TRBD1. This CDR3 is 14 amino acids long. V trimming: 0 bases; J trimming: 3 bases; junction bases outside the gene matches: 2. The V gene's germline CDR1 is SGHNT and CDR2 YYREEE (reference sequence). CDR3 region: CASSLDRGHTEAFF. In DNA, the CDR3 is TGTGCCAGCAGCTTGGACAGGGGCCACACTGAAGCTTTCTTT. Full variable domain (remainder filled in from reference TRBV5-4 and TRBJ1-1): ETGVTQSPTHLIKTRGQQVTLRCSSQSGHNTVSWYQQALGQGPQFIFQYYREEENGRGNFPPRFSGLQFPNYSSELNVNALELDDSALYLCASSLDRGHTEAFFGQGTRLTVV.

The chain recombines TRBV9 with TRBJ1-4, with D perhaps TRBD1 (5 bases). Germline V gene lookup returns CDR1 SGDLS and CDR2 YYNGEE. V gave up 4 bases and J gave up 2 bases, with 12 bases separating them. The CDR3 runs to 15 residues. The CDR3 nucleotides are TGTGCCAGCAGCCCCGGGGGGGACACTAATGAAAAACTGTTTTTT. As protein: CASSPGGDTNEKLFF.

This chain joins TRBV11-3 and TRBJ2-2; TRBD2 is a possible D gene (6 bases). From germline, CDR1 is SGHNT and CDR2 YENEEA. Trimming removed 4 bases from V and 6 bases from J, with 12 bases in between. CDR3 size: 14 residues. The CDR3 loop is CASSSLGGAGELFF. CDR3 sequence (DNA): TGTGCCAGCAGCTCCTTGGGCGGGGCCGGGGAGCTGTTTTTT. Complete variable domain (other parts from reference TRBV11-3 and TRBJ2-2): EAGVVQSPRYKIIEKKQPVAFWCNPISGHNTLYWYLQNLGQGPELLIRYENEEAVDDSQLPKDRFSAERLKGVDSTLKIQPAELGDSAVYLCASSSLGGAGELFFGEGSRLTVL.

In nucleotides, the CDR3 is TGTGCCAGCAGTGTTGTTAGCGGGGGTCGGCCCTACGAGCAGTACTTC. Its translation is CASSVVSGGRPYEQYF. The V and J genes are TRBV2 and TRBJ2-7; 9 bases map to TRBD2. The J segment lost 2 bases and the V segment lost 4 bases, leaving 9 bases of the junction unmatched. The CDR3 is 16 amino acids. In germline, CDR1 is SNHLY, CDR2 FYNNEI.

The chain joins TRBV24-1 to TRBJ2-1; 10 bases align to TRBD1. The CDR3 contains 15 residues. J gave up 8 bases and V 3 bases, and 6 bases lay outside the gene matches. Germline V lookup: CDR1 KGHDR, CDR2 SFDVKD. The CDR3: CATSDDRGPSDEQFF. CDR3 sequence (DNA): TGTGCCACCAGTGATGACAGGGGGCCGAGCGATGAGCAGTTCTTC.

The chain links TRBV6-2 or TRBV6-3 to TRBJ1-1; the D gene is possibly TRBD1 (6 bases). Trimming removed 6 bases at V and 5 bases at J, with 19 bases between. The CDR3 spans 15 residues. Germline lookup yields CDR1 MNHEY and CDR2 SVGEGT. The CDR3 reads CASSPGGGLRTEAFF. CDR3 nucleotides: TGTGCCAGCAGCCCCGGGGGGGGGCTTCGGACTGAAGCTTTCTTT.

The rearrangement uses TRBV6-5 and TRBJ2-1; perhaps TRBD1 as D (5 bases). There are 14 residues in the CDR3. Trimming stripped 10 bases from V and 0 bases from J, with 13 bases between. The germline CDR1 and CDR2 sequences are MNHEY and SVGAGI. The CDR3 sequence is CATARDSSYNEQFF. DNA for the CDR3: TGTGCCACCGCGAGAGACAGCTCCTACAATGAGCAGTTCTTC.

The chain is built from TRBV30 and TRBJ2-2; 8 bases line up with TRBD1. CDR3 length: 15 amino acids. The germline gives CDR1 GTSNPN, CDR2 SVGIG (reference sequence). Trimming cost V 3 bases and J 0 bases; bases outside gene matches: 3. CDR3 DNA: TGTGCCTGGAGATACAGGGGGGCGAACACCGGGGAGCTGTTTTTT. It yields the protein CAWRYRGANTGELFF.